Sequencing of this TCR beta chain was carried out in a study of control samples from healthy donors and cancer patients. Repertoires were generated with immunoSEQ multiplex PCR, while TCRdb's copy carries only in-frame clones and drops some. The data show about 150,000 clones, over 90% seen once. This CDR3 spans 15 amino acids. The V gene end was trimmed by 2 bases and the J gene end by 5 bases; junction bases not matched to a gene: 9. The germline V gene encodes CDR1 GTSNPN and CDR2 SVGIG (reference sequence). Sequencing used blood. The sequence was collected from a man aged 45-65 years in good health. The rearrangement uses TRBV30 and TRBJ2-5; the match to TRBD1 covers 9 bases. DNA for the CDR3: TGTGCCTGGAGTCCTGGGACAGGGCGGCTGGAGACCCAGTACTTC. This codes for CAWSPGTGRLETQYF.